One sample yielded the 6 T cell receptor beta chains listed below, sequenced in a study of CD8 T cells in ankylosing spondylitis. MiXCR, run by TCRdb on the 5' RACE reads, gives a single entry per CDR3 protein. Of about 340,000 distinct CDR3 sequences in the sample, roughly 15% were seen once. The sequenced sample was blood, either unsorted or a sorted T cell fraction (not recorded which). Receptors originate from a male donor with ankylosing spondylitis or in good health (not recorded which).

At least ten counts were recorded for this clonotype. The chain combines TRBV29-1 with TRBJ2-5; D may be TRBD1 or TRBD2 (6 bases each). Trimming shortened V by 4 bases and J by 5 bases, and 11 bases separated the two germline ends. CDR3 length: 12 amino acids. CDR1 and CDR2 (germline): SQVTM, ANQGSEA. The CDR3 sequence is CSVGGGLETQYF. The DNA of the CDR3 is TGCAGCGTTGGAGGGGGACTCGAGACCCAGTACTTC.

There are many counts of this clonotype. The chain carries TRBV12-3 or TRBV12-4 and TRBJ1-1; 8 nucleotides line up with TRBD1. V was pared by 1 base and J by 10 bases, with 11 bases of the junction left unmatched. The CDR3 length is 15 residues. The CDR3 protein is CASSLGMGTGLSAFF. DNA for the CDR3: TGTGCCAGCAGTTTAGGAATGGGGACAGGACTGTCAGCTTTCTTT.

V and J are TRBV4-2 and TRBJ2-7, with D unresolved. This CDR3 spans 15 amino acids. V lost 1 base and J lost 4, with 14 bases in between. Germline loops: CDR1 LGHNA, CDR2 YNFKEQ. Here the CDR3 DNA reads TGTGCCAGCAGCCAAGGGAACCGCGGCTCTTACGAGCAGTACTTC. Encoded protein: CASSQGNRGSYEQYF.

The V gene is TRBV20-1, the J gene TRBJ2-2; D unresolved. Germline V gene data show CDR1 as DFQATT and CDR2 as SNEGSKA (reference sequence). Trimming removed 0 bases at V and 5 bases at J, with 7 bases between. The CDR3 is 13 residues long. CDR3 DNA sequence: TGCAGTGCTAGAGATACTGTGACCGGGGAGCTGTTTTTT. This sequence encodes CSARDTVTGELFF.

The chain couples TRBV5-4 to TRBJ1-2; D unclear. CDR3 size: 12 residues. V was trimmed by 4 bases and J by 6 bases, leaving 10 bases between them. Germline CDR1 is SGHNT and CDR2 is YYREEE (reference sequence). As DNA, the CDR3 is TGTGCCAGCAGCGCCCGTGGGGATGGCTACACCTTC. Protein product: CASSARGDGYTF. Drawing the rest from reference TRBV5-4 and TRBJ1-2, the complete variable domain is ETGVTQSPTHLIKTRGQQVTLRCSSQSGHNTVSWYQQALGQGPQFIFQYYREEENGRGNFPPRFSGLQFPNYSSELNVNALELDDSALYLCASSARGDGYTFGSGTRLTVV.

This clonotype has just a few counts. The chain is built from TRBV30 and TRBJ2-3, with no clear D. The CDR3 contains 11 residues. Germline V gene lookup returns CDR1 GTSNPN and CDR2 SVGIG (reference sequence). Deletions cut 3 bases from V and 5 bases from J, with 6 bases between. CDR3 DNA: TGTGCCTGGAGGACAAAAGATACGCAGTATTTT. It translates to CAWRTKDTQYF.